This T cell receptor beta chain came from a study of T-cell reconstitution after alpha-beta-depleted transplantation in children. General study findings and limits: After one year, T-cell counts and TCRbeta diversity mostly came from new T cells. Approximately two months post-transplant, alpha-beta T cells reportedly originated from several hundred expanded graft clones. At day 60, the high TCRbeta diversity found in some patients originated from recipient T cells and thymic progenitors that had survived.

This clonotype was seen only a few times. The antigen is not known. Unique molecular identifiers were used to barcode this TCRbeta library. TCRdb reprocessed the PCR reads via MiXCR and lists one record per CDR3 protein. The profile shows hundreds of thousands of distinct CDR3 sequences, 13% of them singletons. The clonotype was recovered from a male patient between 10 and 17 years old who had a stem cell transplant for acute myeloid leukemia, so the T cells may come from the graft donor. The sequencing here drew on PBMCs, mostly from graft donor cells, taken 360 days after TCRalphabeta/CD19-depleted stem cell transplant.

CDR3 in DNA: TGTGCCACTCGCGACTCTGGGGCCAACGTCCTGACTTTC. Its translation: CATRDSGANVLTF. The chain couples TRBV28 to TRBJ2-6; D gene uncertain. Trimming removed 10 bases from V and 0 bases from J, with 7 bases in between. Germline-derived CDR1 and CDR2 are MDHEN and SYDVKM. This CDR3 has 13 amino acids.